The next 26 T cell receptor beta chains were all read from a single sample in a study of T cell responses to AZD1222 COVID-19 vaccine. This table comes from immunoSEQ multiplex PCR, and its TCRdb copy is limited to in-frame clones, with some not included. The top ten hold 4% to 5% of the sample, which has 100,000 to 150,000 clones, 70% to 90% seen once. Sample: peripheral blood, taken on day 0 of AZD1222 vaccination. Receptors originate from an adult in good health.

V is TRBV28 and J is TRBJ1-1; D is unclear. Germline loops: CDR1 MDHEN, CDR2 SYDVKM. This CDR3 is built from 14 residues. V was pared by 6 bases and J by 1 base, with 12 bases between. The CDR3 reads CASRQGLPNTEAFF. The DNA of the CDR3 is TGTGCCAGCAGGCAAGGACTCCCGAACACTGAAGCTTTCTTT.

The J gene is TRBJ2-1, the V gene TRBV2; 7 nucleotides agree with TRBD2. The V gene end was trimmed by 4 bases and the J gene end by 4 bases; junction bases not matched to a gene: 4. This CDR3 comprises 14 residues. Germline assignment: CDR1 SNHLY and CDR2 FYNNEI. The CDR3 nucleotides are TGTGCCAGCAGTGTTGCGGGAGCTTACAATGAGCAGTTCTTC. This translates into CASSVAGAYNEQFF. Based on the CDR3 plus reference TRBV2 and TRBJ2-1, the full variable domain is EPEVTQTPSHQVTQMGQEVILRCVPISNHLYFYWYRQILGQKVEFLVSFYNNEISEKSEIFDDQFSVERPDGSNFTLKIRSTKLEDSAMYFCASSVAGAYNEQFFGPGTRLTVL.

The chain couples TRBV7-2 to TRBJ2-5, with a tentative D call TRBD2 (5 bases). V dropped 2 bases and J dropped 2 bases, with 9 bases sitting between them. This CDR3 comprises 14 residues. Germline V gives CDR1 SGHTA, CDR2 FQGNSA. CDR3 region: CASSLMTNQETQYF. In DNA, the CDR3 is TGTGCCAGCAGCTTAATGACTAATCAAGAGACCCAGTACTTC.

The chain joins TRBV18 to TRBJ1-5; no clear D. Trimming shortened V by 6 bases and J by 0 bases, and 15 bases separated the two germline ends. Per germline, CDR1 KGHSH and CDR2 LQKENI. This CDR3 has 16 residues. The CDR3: CASSGYEAFSNQPQHF. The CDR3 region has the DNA TGTGCCAGCTCGGGGTACGAGGCTTTTAGCAATCAGCCCCAGCATTTT.

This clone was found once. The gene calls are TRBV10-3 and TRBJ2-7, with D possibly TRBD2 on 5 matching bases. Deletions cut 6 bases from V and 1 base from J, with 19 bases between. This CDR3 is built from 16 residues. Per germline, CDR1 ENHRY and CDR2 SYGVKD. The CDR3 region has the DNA TGTGCCATCAGCGCCCCGGGGTCGTTACTTTCCTACGAGCAGTACTTC. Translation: CAISAPGSLLSYEQYF.

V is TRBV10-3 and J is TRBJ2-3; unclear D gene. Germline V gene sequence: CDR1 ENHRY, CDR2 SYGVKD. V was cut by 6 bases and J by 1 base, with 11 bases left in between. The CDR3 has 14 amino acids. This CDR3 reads CAIREAGGTDTQYF. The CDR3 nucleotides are TGTGCCATCAGGGAAGCTGGGGGCACAGATACGCAGTATTTT.

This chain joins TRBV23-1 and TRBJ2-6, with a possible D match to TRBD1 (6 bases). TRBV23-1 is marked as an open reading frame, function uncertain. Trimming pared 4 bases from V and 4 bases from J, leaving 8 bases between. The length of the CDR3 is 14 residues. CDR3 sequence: CASSPGAGANVLTF. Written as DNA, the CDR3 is TGCGCCAGCAGTCCAGGGGCCGGGGCCAACGTCCTGACTTTC.

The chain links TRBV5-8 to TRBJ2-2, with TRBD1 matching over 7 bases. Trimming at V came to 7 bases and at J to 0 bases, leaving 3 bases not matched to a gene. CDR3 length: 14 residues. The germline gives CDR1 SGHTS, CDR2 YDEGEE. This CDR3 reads CASDGQANTGELFF. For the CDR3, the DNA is TGTGCCAGCGACGGACAGGCGAACACCGGGGAGCTGTTTTTT.

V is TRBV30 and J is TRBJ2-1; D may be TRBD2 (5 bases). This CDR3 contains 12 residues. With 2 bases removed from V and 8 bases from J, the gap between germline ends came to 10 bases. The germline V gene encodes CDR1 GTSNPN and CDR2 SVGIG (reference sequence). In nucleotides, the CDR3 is TGTGCCTGGAGTCCGGGGAAGGATGAGCAGTTCTTC. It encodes CAWSPGKDEQFF.

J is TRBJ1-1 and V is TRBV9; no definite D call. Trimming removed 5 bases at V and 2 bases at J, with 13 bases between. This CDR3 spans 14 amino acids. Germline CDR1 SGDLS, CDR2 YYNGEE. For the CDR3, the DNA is TGTGCCAGCAGGACCGGCAGCTCCAACACTGAAGCTTTCTTT. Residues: CASRTGSSNTEAFF.

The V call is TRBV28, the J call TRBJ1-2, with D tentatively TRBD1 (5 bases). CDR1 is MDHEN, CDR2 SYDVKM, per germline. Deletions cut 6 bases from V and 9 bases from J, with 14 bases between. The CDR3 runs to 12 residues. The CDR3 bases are TGTGCCAGCAGCCCACATAGGGGTAGCTACACCTTC. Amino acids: CASSPHRGSYTF.

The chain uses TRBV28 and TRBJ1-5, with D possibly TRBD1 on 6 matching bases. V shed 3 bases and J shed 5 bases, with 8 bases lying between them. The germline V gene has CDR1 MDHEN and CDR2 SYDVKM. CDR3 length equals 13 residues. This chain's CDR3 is CASSFRGYQPQHF. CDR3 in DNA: TGTGCCAGCAGTTTCAGGGGATATCAGCCCCAGCATTTT.

The CDR3 spells CASSPGPFSGNTIYF. As DNA, the CDR3 is TGTGCCAGCAGTCCGGGTCCGTTCTCTGGAAACACCATATATTTT. The chain has TRBV6-5 and TRBJ1-3; no firm D call. Per the germline V gene, CDR1 is MNHEY and CDR2 is SVGAGI. The CDR3 spans 15 residues. V was shortened by 5 bases and J by 0 bases, with 11 bases between the two germline ends.

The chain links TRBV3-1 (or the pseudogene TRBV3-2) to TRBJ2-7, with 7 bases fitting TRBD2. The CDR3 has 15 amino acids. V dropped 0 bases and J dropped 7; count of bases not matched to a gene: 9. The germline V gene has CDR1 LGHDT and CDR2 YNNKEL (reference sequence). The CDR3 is CASSQDREGRWEQYF. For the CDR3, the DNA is TGTGCCAGCAGCCAAGATAGGGAGGGGCGATGGGAGCAGTACTTC.

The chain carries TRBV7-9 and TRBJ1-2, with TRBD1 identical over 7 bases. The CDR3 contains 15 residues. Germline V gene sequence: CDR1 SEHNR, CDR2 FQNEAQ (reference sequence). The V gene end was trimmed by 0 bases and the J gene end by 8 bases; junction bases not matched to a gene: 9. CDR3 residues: CASSLANQGVQGYTF. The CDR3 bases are TGTGCCAGCAGCTTAGCGAACCAGGGGGTACAAGGCTACACCTTC.

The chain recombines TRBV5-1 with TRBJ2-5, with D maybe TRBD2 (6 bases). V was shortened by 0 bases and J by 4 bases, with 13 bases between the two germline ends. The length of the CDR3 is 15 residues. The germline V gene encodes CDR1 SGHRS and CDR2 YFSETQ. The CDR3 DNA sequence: TGCGCCAGCAGCTTGGTGGGACTTCGGGCAGAGACCCAGTACTTC. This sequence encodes CASSLVGLRAETQYF.

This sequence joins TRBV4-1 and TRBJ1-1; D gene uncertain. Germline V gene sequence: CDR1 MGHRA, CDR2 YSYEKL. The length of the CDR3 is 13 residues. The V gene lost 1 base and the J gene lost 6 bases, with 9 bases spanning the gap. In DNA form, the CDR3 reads TGCGCCAGCAGCCAAGGTACATTACCTGAAGCTTTCTTT. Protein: CASSQGTLPEAFF.

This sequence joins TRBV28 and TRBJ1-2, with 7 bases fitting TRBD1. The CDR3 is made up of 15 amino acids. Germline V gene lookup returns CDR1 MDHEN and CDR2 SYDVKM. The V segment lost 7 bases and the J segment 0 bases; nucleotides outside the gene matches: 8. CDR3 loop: CASIRQGGTNYGYTF. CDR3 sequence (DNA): TGTGCCAGCATTCGACAGGGTGGGACTAACTATGGCTACACCTTC.

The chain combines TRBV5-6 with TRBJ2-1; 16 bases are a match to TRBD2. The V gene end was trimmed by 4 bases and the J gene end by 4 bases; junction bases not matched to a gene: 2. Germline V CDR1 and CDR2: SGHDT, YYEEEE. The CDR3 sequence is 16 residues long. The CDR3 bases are TGTGCCAGCAGCCCGGGACTAGCGGGAGGGTACAATGAGCAGTTCTTC. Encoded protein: CASSPGLAGGYNEQFF.

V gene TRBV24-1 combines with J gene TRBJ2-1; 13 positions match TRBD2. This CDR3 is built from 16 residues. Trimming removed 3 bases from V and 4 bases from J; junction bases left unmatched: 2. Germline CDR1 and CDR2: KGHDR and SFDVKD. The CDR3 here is CATSDPGLAGYNEQFF. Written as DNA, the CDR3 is TGTGCCACCAGTGATCCGGGACTAGCGGGATACAATGAGCAGTTCTTC.

CDR3 residues: CSVYPGGAGGEKLFF. The CDR3 DNA follows: TGCAGCGTTTACCCAGGGGGCGCGGGTGGGGAAAAACTGTTTTTT. This chain uses TRBV29-1 with TRBJ1-4; 8 positions agree with TRBD1. Germline trimming cut 5 bases from V and 8 bases from J; bases unmatched to any gene: 13. Looked up from germline, CDR1 is SQVTM and CDR2 is ANQGSEA. CDR3 length equals 15 residues.

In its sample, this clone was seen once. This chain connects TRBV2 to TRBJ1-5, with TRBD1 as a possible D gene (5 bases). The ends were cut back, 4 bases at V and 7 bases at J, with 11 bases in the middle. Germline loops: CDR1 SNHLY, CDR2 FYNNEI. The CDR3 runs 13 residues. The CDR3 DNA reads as TGTGCCAGCAGTGTGGGCAGGGACCAGCCCCAGCATTTT. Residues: CASSVGRDQPQHF.

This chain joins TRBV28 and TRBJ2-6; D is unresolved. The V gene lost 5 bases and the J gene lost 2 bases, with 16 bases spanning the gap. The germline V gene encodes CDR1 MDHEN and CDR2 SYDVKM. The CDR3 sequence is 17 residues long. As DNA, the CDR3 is TGTGCCAGCAGTACCCACGAGTACATAGCTGGGGCCAACGTCCTGACTTTC. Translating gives CASSTHEYIAGANVLTF. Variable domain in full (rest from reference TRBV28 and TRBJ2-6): DVKVTQSSRYLVKRTGEKVFLECVQDMDHENMFWYRQDPGLGLRLIYFSYDVKMKEKGDIPEGYSVSREKKERFSLILESASTNQTSMYLCASSTHEYIAGANVLTFGAGSRLTVL.

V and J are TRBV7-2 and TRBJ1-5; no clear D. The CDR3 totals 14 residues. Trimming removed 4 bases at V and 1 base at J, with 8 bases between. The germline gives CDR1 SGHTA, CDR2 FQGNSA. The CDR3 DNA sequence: TGTGCCAGCAGCTCCGACCAAAGCAATCAGCCCCAGCATTTT. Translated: CASSSDQSNQPQHF.

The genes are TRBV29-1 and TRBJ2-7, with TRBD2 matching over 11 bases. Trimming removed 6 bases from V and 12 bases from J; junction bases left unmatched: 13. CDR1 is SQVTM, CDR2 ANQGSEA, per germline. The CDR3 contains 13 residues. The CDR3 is CSVSGTSGLGRYF. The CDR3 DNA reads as TGCAGCGTCTCAGGGACTAGCGGCCTGGGGCGGTACTTC.

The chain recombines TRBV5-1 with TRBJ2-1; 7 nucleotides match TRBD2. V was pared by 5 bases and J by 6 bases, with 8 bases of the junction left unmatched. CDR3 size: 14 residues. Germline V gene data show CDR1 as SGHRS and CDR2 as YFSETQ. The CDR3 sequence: CASREGGGSNEQFF. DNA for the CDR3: TGCGCCAGCAGGGAAGGCGGGGGATCCAATGAGCAGTTCTTC.